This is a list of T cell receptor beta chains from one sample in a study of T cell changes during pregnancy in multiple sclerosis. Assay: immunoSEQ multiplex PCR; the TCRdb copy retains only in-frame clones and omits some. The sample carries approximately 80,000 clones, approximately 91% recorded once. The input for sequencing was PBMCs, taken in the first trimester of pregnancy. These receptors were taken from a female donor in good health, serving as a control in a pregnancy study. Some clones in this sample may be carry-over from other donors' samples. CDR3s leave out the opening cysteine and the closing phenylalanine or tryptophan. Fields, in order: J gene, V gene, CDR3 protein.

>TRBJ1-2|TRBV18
ASSPGQVVYGYT
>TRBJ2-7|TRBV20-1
SARRGGEQY
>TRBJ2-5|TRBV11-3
ASSLGGGLAGEETQY
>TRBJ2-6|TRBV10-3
AISATSGRGGANVLT
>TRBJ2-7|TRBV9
ASSTGSGGSYEQY
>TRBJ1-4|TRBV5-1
ASSITGALNEKLF
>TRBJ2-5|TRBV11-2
ASSLGGGYGPTQY
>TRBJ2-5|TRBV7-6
ASSLYIRDQETQY
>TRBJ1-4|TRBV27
ASSTREDEKLF
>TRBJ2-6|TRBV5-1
ASSLAISSGANVLT
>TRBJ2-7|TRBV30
AWSLAGGPHEQY
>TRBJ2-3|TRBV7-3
ASSWTGPTDTQY
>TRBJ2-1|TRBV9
ASSVVGQGAHNEQF
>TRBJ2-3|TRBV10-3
AISESRDRADTQY
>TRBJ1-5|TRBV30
AWSRRQGDGGNQPQH
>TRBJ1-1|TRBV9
ASSVTGTGHTEAF
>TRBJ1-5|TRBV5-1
ASSLGEDGDGSNQPQH
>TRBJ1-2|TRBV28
ASRALTGFYGYT
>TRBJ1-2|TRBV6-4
ASSDSRVNYGYT
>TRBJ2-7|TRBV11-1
ASSWGRSNYEQY
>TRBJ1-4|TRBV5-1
ASSDTGPNEKLF
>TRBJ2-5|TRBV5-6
ASSLMDTGTQY
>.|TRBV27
ASSHFMAGGTLSSEQY
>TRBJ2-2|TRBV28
ASSSGQGRTGELF
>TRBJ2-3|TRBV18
ASSPVGDTQY
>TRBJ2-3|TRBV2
ARTRSSGDSTDTQY
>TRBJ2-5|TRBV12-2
ASRLETQDEETQY
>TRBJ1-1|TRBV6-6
ASSYIRTEAF
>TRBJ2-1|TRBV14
ASSQDRVVQF
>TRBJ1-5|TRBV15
ATSRDLSDQPQH
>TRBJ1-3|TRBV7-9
ASSFPRGGSGNTIY
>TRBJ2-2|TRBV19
ASINRGLTGELF
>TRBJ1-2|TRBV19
ASGKELYGYT
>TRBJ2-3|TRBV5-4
ASSMPGLRYKDTQY
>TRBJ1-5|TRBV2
ASRTGPSNQPQH
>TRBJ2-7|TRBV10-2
ASSESGQGDEQY
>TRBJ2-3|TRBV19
ASSPRGGASTDTQY
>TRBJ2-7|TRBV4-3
ASSYGTRSYEQY
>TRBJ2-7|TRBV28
ASRVAGGPYEQY
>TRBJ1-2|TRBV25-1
ASPREVGANYGYT
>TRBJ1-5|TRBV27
ASSLSQGNQPQH